These 8 T cell receptor beta chains were all obtained from the same sample, sequenced in a study of CD8+ T cells in alopecia areata. Treatment reported: oral pan-JAK inhibitor, 5-10 mg twice daily. Sequencing relied on a cDNA template that was reverse transcribed from extracted RNA. Profiling relied on immunoSEQ multiplex PCR, and the TCRdb table lists in-frame clones only, not all of them. The data show roughly 120,000 clones, 50% to 65% seen once. Source: CD4+ T cells sorted from blood, taken at week 24, from a patient treated with tofacitinib. Receptor source: a human donor with alopecia areata.

The chain is built from TRBV2 and TRBJ2-7; 7 bases are shared with TRBD2. The CDR3 is made up of 14 amino acids. Germline trimming cut 4 bases from V and 0 bases from J; bases unmatched to any gene: 3. The germline V gene encodes CDR1 SNHLY and CDR2 FYNNEI. In nucleotides, the CDR3 is TGTGCCAGCAGTGGGGCTAGCGGCTCCTACGAGCAGTACTTC. Its protein product is CASSGASGSYEQYF.

The chain has TRBV5-1 and TRBJ2-1; TRBD1 is a possible D gene (6 bases). Trimming pared 1 base from V and 8 bases from J, leaving 10 bases between. The CDR3 is made up of 13 amino acids. Germline V lookup: CDR1 SGHRS, CDR2 YFSETQ. The CDR3 coding sequence is TGCGCCAGCAGCTTGAGGGGGAGCGATGAGCAGTTCTTC. This gives the protein CASSLRGSDEQFF.

V and J are TRBV6-6 and TRBJ1-2; tentative D call: TRBD1 (6 bases). The V gene's germline CDR1 is MNHNY and CDR2 SVGAGI (reference sequence). Trimming took 0 bases from V and 4 from J, leaving 12 bases between them. The CDR3 sequence is 15 residues long. CDR3 residues: CASSYSSGAGYGYTF. CDR3 bases: TGTGCCAGCAGTTACTCCTCGGGGGCGGGCTATGGCTACACCTTC.

In this sample, this clone turned up once. The chain recombines TRBV5-1 with TRBJ1-2, with D perhaps TRBD1 (5 bases). The germline V gene has CDR1 SGHRS and CDR2 YFSETQ. The CDR3 is 14 residues long. With 5 bases removed from V and 3 bases from J, the gap between germline ends came to 14 bases. CDR3 residues: CASSRGLGDYGYTF. The CDR3 coding sequence is TGCGCCAGCAGTCGGGGACTGGGTGACTATGGCTACACCTTC.

The rearrangement uses TRBV2 and TRBJ1-2; D gene unclear. This CDR3 contains 14 residues. From germline, CDR1 is SNHLY and CDR2 FYNNEI. V was pared by 6 bases and J by 5 bases, with 16 bases between. CDR3 sequence (DNA): TGTGCCAGCAGCCTCCAAGGACCCGAGTATGGCTACACCTTC. Amino acid sequence: CASSLQGPEYGYTF.

This clone was counted only a few times. The gene calls are TRBV2 and TRBJ1-5, with a tentative D call TRBD1 (6 bases). The V and J ends lost 4 bases and 2 bases respectively, with 12 bases between them. CDR3 length: 15 amino acids. CDR1 and CDR2 (germline): SNHLY, FYNNEI. The CDR3 DNA is TGTGCCAGCAGTGCGACAGGCGGAGGCAATCAGCCCCAGCATTTT. Translation: CASSATGGGNQPQHF.

The chain carries TRBV7-2 and TRBJ2-1; 8 bases agree with TRBD2. Germline CDR1 is SGHTA and CDR2 is FQGNSA. With 5 bases clipped from V and 10 bases from J, the junction kept 10 bases outside the gene matches. The CDR3 length is 14 residues. The CDR3, as DNA: TGTGCCAGCAGCCCGGTCGGGGGGGCCAGAGAGCAGTTCTTC. It codes for CASSPVGGAREQFF.

The V call is TRBV7-9, the J call TRBJ2-1, with 13 bases aligning to TRBD2. Germline V gene sequence: CDR1 SEHNR, CDR2 FQNEAQ (reference sequence). This CDR3 spans 19 amino acids. Unmatched junction bases numbered 15, after V lost 10 bases and J lost 0 bases. CDR3 in DNA: TGTGCCACCGGCACCGGGACTAGCGGGGTCGGGAGCTCCTACAATGAGCAGTTCTTC. It encodes CATGTGTSGVGSSYNEQFF. Variable domain in full (rest from reference TRBV7-9 and TRBJ2-1): DTGVSQNPRHKITKRGQNVTFRCDPISEHNRLYWYRQTLGQGPEFLTYFQNEAQLEKSRLLSDRFSAERPKGSFSTLEIQRTEQGDSAMYLCATGTGTSGVGSSYNEQFFGPGTRLTVL.